Below, 12 T cell receptor beta chains from the same sample are listed, as sequenced in a study of blood T cells in healthy people across ages. A J-beta primer mix and a sample-barcoded 5' primer were used in a second PCR of roughly 7 to 12 cycles. Using its own MiXCR run on the 5' RACE reads, TCRdb lists one record per CDR3 protein. The sample has nearly 800,000 distinct CDR3 sequences; around 50% are singletons. The sequencing sample was made of blood. These receptors came from a middle-aged man in good health.

The chain couples TRBV5-6 to TRBJ2-1, with D unresolved. The CDR3 covers 12 residues. Germline assignment: CDR1 SGHDT and CDR2 YYEEEE. Deletions cut 2 bases from V and 10 bases from J, with 10 bases between. The CDR3 loop is CASSLVAREQFF. As DNA, the CDR3 is TGTGCCAGCAGCTTAGTAGCCAGAGAGCAGTTCTTC.

This clonotype was detected only a few times. This sequence joins TRBV2 and TRBJ1-4, with TRBD1 matching 7 bases. The trim removed 8 bases at V and 5 bases at J, leaving 5 bases unmatched. Looked up from germline, CDR1 is SNHLY and CDR2 is FYNNEI. The CDR3 has 13 amino acids. The CDR3 DNA is TGTGCCAGCGAGACAGGGAAGAATGAAAAACTGTTTTTT. It encodes CASETGKNEKLFF.

A note on this clonotype: A read error may be the cause here, since a much bigger clone is one base away. J is TRBJ2-1 and V is TRBV29-1; TRBD2 is a possible D gene (5 bases). The DNA end lines up better with TRBJ2-7; the J call may be wrong. The CDR3 has 13 residues. Germline lookup yields CDR1 SQVTM and CDR2 ANQGSEA. CDR3 residues: CSVAGLAGLEQYF. The CDR3 nucleotides are TGCAGCGTTGCTGGGCTAGCAGGTCTTGAGCAGTACTTC.

The chain is built from TRBV14 and TRBJ2-1; D is perhaps TRBD1 or TRBD2 (5 bases each). The V gene lost 4 bases and the J gene lost 1 base, with 17 bases spanning the gap. Germline V gene sequence: CDR1 SGHDN, CDR2 FVKESK. The CDR3 loop spans 17 amino acids. Here the CDR3 reads CASSPSLGVRSYNEQFF. CDR3 nucleotide sequence: TGTGCCAGCAGCCCTAGTTTGGGGGTTCGGTCCTACAATGAGCAGTTCTTC. Together with reference TRBV14 and TRBJ2-1, the CDR3 gives the full variable domain: EAGVTQFPSHSVIEKGQTVTLRCDPISGHDNLYWYRRVMGKEIKFLLHFVKESKQDESGMPNNRFLAERTGGTYSTLKVQPAELEDSGVYFCASSPSLGVRSYNEQFFGPGTRLTVL.

This chain connects TRBV6-2 or TRBV6-3 to TRBJ2-5; 15 nucleotides match TRBD2. The junction had 8 bases not matched to a gene; V was cut back by 2 bases and J by 7 bases. The CDR3 is 17 residues long. Per germline, CDR1 MNHEY and CDR2 SVGEGT. As DNA, the CDR3 is TGTGCCAGCAGTTACCCGGGACTAGCGGGAGGAAAAGGGACCCAGTACTTC. This codes for CASSYPGLAGGKGTQYF.

The V gene is TRBV10-3, the J gene TRBJ1-1; maybe TRBD1 (6 bases). V lost 3 bases and J lost 3, with 14 bases in between. CDR3 length equals 15 residues. Germline V lookup: CDR1 ENHRY, CDR2 SYGVKD. The CDR3 DNA follows: TGTGCCATCAGTGAAAGGGGGGGGGTTGACACTGAAGCTTTCTTT. It encodes CAISERGGVDTEAFF.

The genes are TRBV29-1 and TRBJ2-5, with TRBD1 matching over 11 bases. Germline CDR1 is SQVTM and CDR2 is ANQGSEA. Trimming took 3 bases from V and 7 from J; bases not matched to a gene: 7. The CDR3 is made up of 14 amino acids. The CDR3 spells CSVDRDRGVGTQYF. CDR3 DNA sequence: TGCAGCGTTGACCGGGACAGGGGGGTCGGGACCCAGTACTTC.

In its sample, this clonotype was seen many times. The CDR3 loop is CASSQGSTGQDQETQYF. DNA of the CDR3: TGTGCCAGCAGCCAAGGGAGTACGGGCCAGGACCAAGAGACCCAGTACTTC. The rearrangement joins TRBV4-2 to TRBJ2-5; D not resolved. V was trimmed by 1 base and J by 0 bases, leaving 15 bases between them. Germline V gene sequence: CDR1 LGHNA, CDR2 YNFKEQ. This CDR3 is 17 amino acids long.

The V call is TRBV29-1, the J call TRBJ2-7; D uncertain. The V and J ends lost 5 bases and 7 bases respectively, with 9 bases between them. There are 10 residues in the CDR3. Looked up from germline, CDR1 is SQVTM and CDR2 is ANQGSEA. CDR3 residues: CSVRPNEQYF. The CDR3 DNA follows: TGCAGCGTTCGCCCCAATGAGCAGTACTTC.

The gene calls are TRBV3-1 and TRBJ1-1, with 8 bases matching TRBD1. The CDR3 extends over 17 amino acids. The V gene end was trimmed by 0 bases and the J gene end by 6 bases; junction bases not matched to a gene: 12. Germline V gene data show CDR1 as LGHDT and CDR2 as YNNKEL (reference sequence). CDR3 DNA sequence: TGTGCCAGCAGCCAAGATCCCGGACAGGGCCAAAAGTCTGAAGCTTTCTTT. Amino acid sequence: CASSQDPGQGQKSEAFF.

This chain joins TRBV12-3 or TRBV12-4 and TRBJ1-2; no definite D call. Trimming stripped 1 base from V and 1 base from J, with 13 bases between. The CDR3 is 16 amino acids. CDR3 loop: CASSLDRVRFNYGYTF. DNA of the CDR3: TGTGCCAGCAGTTTAGATCGGGTGAGATTTAACTATGGCTACACCTTC.

The V and J genes are TRBV9 and TRBJ2-4; no firm D call. The end of the DNA is better explained by TRBJ2-5, so the J call may be wrong. This CDR3 is 16 amino acids long. From germline, CDR1 is SGDLS and CDR2 YYNGEE. The CDR3 coding sequence is TGTGCCAGCAGCGTAGATCCCTCGCGCGGTGGAGAGACCCAGTACTTC. Translated, it gives CASSVDPSRGGETQYF.